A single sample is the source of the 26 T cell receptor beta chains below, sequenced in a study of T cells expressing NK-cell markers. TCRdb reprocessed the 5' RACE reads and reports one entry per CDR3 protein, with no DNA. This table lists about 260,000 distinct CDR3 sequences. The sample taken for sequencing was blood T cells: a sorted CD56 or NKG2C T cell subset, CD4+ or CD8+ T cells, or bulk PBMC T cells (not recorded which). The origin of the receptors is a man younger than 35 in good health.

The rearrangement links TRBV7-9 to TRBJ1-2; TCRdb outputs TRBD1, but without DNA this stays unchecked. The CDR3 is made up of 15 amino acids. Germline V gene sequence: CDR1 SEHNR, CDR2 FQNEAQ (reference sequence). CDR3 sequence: CASSPRTERNYGYTF.

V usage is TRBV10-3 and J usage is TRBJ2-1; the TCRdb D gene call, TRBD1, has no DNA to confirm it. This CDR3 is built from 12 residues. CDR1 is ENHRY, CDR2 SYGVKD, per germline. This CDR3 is CAISQDRAEQFF.

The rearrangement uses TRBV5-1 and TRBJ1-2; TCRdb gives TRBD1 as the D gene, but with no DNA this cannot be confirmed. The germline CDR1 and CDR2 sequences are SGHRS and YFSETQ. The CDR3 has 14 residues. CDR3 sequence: CASSPGRAEAGYTF.

The CDR3 region is CASSYSRSYEQYF. The chain recombines TRBV6-2 or TRBV6-3 with TRBJ2-7. This CDR3 has 13 residues. Germline CDR1 is MNHEY and CDR2 is SVGEGT.

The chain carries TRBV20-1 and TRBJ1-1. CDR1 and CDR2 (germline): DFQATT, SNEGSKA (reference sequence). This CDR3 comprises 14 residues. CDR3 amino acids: CSAKDGHMNTEAFF.

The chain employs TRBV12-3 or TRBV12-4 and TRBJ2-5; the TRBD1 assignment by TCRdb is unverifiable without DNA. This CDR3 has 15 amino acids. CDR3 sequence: CASSLLGRWQETQYF.

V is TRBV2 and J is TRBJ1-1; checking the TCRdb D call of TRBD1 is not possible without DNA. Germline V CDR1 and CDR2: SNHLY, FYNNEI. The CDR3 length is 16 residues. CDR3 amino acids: CASVSWDREGDTEAFF.

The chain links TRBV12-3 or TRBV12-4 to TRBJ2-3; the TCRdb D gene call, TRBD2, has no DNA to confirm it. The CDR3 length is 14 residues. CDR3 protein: CASGEAGGRDTQYF.

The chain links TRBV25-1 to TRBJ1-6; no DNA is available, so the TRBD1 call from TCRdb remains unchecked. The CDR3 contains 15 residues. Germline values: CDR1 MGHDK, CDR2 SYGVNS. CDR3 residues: CASSVRQGQGSPLHF.

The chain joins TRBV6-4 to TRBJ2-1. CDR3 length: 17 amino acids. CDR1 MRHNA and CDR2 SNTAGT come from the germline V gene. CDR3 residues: CASSDSFRGSSYNEQFF.

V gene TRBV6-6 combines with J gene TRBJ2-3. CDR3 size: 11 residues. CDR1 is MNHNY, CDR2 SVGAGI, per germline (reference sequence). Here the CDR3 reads CASQIADTQYF.

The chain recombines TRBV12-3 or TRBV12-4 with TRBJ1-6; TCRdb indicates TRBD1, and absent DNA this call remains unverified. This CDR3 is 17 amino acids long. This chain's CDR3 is CASSWGQVRSSNSPLHF.

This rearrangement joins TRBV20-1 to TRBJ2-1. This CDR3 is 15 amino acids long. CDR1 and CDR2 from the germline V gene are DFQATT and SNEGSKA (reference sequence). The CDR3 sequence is CSARDGGRAYNEQFF.

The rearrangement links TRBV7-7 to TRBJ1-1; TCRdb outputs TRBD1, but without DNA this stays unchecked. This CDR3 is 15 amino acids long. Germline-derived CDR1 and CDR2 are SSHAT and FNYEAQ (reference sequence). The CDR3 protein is CASSLAPGAVTEAFF.

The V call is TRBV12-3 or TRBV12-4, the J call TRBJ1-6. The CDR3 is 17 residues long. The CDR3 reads CASRPGTSRAYNSPLHF.

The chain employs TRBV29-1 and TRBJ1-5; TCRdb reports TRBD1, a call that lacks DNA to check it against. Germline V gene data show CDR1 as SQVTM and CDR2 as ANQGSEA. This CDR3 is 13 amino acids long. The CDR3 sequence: CSVQTGLDQPQHF.

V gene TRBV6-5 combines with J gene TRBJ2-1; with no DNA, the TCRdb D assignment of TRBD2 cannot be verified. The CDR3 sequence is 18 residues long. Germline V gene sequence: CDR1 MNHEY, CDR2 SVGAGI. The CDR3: CASSYSGTGSRSYNEQFF.

The CDR3 is CASSLPETIADTQYF. The chain employs TRBV5-1 and TRBJ2-3; TCRdb designates TRBD1, a call that cannot be tested without DNA. This CDR3 has 15 amino acids. CDR1 and CDR2 from the germline V gene are SGHRS and YFSETQ.

The CDR3 region is CASSWTGANSPLHF. This chain joins TRBV5-1 and TRBJ1-6; with no DNA, the TCRdb D assignment of TRBD1 cannot be verified. This CDR3 is built from 14 residues. Per germline, CDR1 SGHRS and CDR2 YFSETQ.

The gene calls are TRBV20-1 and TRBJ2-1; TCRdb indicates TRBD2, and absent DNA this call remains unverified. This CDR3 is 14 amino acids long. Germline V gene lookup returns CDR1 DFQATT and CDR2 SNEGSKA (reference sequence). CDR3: CSAESGRVYNEQFF.

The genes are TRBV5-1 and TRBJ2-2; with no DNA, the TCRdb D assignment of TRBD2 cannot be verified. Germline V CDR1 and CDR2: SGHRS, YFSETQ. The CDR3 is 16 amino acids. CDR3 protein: CASSPRDYRNTGELFF.

The CDR3 region is CASSSPGLSIVQYF. The chain joins TRBV18 to TRBJ2-7. The CDR3 length is 14 residues. CDR1 and CDR2 (germline): KGHSH, LQKENI.

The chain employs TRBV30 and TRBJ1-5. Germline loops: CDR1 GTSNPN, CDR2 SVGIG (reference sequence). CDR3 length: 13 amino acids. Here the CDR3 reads CAWRREGDQPQHF.

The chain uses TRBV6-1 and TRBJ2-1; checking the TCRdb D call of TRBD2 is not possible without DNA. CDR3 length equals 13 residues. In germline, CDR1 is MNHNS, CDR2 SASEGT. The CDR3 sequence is CASSEGTSFEQFF.

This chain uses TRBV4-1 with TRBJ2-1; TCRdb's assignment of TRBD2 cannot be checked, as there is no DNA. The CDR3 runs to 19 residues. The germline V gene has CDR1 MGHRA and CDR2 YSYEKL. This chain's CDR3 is CASSQDSPLSGSFRNEQFF.

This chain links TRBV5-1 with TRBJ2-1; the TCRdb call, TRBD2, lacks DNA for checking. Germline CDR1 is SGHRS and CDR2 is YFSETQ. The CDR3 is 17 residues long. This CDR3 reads CASSWGRREGSYNEQFF.